A single sample is the source of the 14 T cell receptor beta chains below, sequenced in a study of CD8+CD57+ T cells in acquired aplastic anemia. CDR3 and TCR beta VDJ profiling relied on genomic DNA as the template. Each CDR3 protein is one row after TCRdb ran MiXCR on the reads. The table includes a few hundred thousand distinct CDR3 sequences, roughly 55% detected once. The material sequenced was sorted CD4+, CD8+, or CD8+CD57+ T cells (not recorded which) from PBMCs. These receptor sequences come from a human donor in good health.

V gene TRBV7-3 combines with J gene TRBJ2-4; D possibly corresponds to TRBD1 (5 bases). Deletions cut 0 bases from V and 4 bases from J, with 10 bases between. CDR3 length equals 15 residues. Germline loops: CDR1 SGHTA, CDR2 FQGTGA. The CDR3 DNA reads TGTGCCAGCAGCTTAACTGGTTCAGGGAAAAACATTCAGTACTTC. Translating gives CASSLTGSGKNIQYF.

On this clonotype itself: It may be a read error: a sequence one base away is much more abundant. The chain joins TRBV5-6 to TRBJ1-6; weak D call: TRBD1 (6 bases). From germline, CDR1 is SGHDT and CDR2 YYEEEE. The CDR3 is 16 amino acids. CDR3 nucleotide sequence: TGTGCCAGCAGGCTAGGGGTGGGACACAGTCGTTCACCCCCCCACTTT. This translates into CASRLGVGHSRSPPHF.

This clonotype has a count of ten or more. The rearrangement joins TRBV19 to TRBJ1-2, with D unresolved. Germline CDR1 and CDR2: LNHDA and SQIVND (reference sequence). The CDR3 has 14 amino acids. Trimming took 10 bases from V and 0 from J, leaving 15 bases between them. In DNA form, the CDR3 reads TGTGCCACTCAGGACGGACCAGCTAACTATGGCTACACCTTC. Amino acid sequence: CATQDGPANYGYTF.

This clonotype was recorded many times. The V and J genes are TRBV19 and TRBJ2-1, with 7 bases matching TRBD2. CDR1 is LNHDA and CDR2 is SQIVND in the germline V gene (reference sequence). There are 16 residues in the CDR3. Losses at the gene ends were 2 bases for V and 4 bases for J; bases not matched to a gene: 8. CDR3 protein: CASSIPPGLLYNEQFF. DNA for the CDR3: TGTGCCAGTAGTATACCCCCGGGACTACTGTACAATGAGCAGTTCTTC.

This clonotype was observed at least ten times. This chain uses TRBV15 with TRBJ1-1; TRBD1 aligns across 9 bases. The CDR3 contains 15 residues. Germline trimming cut 1 base from V and 3 bases from J; bases unmatched to any gene: 3. Germline-derived CDR1 and CDR2 are LNHNV and YYDKDF (reference sequence). The CDR3 spells CATSRGTGGYTEAFF. CDR3 DNA: TGTGCCACCAGCAGAGGAACAGGGGGCTACACTGAAGCTTTCTTT.

The rearrangement joins TRBV29-1 to TRBJ2-7; TRBD1 matches 7 bases. The V segment lost 8 bases and the J segment 2 bases; nucleotides outside the gene matches: 12. This CDR3 is built from 14 residues. Germline V gives CDR1 SQVTM, CDR2 ANQGSEA. This CDR3 reads CSKARDSPTYEQYF. CDR3 bases: TGCAGCAAAGCAAGGGACAGTCCAACCTACGAGCAGTACTTC.

This clonotype appeared many times. The chain employs TRBV2 and TRBJ1-1, with TRBD1 matching 9 bases. This CDR3 comprises 15 residues. Germline loops: CDR1 SNHLY, CDR2 FYNNEI. Unmatched junction bases numbered 13, after V lost 8 bases and J lost 6 bases. The CDR3 region has the DNA TGTGCCAGCGTCTTGGTGGGACAGGGACTTTCTGAAGCTTTCTTT. It yields the protein CASVLVGQGLSEAFF.

Comment on this clonotype: A much more abundant neighbour one base away suggests this may be a read error. The chain links TRBV12-3 or TRBV12-4 to TRBJ1-1; D may be TRBD1 (5 bases). This CDR3 is 12 amino acids long. CDR3 sequence: CASNPGGSEALF. DNA for the CDR3: TGTGCCAGCAACCCGGGGGGGAGTGAAGCTCTCTTT.

With respect to this clonotype: One junction end disagrees with the germline gene, perhaps due to a read error. The V call is TRBV5-4, the J call TRBJ1-4; 7 bases fit TRBD1. The CDR3 is 17 amino acids. Germline-derived CDR1 and CDR2 are SGHNT and YYREEE (reference sequence). As DNA, the CDR3 is TGCGCCAGCAGCCAAGATTTATTCGGGACAGAAAATGGAAAACTGTTTTTT. It is translated as CASSQDLFGTENGKLFF.

The gene calls are TRBV7-3 and TRBJ2-7; TRBD1 aligns across 11 bases. V lost 3 bases to trimming and J lost 2 bases; unmatched junction nucleotides: 3. There are 15 residues in the CDR3. Germline V lookup: CDR1 SGHTA, CDR2 FQGTGA. This chain's CDR3 is CASSFRGQGAYEQYF. As DNA, the CDR3 is TGTGCCAGCAGCTTCAGGGGACAGGGGGCCTACGAGCAGTACTTC. Using reference TRBV7-3 and TRBJ2-7 for the parts outside the CDR3, the full variable domain is GAGVSQTPSNKVTEKGKYVELRCDPISGHTALYWYRQSLGQGPEFLIYFQGTGAADDSGLPNDRFFAVRPEGSVSTLKIQRTERGDSAVYLCASSFRGQGAYEQYFGPGTRLTVT.

This clonotype was detected ten times or more. This chain joins TRBV9 and TRBJ1-3; the D is unclear. Trimming removed 0 bases from V and 0 bases from J, with 10 bases in between. The CDR3 covers 16 residues. Germline V gene lookup returns CDR1 SGDLS and CDR2 YYNGEE. The DNA for the CDR3 is TGTGCCAGCAGCGTAGACAGTGTCAGCTCTGGAAACACCATATATTTT. This codes for CASSVDSVSSGNTIYF.

The V call is TRBV20-1, the J call TRBJ2-5, with 9 bases identical to TRBD2. The CDR3 consists of 14 residues. CDR1 and CDR2 from the germline V gene are DFQATT and SNEGSKA (reference sequence). Trimming took 3 bases from V and 4 from J; bases not matched to a gene: 6. As DNA, the CDR3 is TGCAGTGCTAGTAGTCTAGCGGGGATAGAGACCCAGTACTTC. It specifies CSASSLAGIETQYF.

This rearrangement joins TRBV19 to TRBJ2-5, with unresolved D. The ends were cut back, 3 bases at V and 1 base at J, with 9 bases in the middle. This CDR3 has 14 amino acids. Germline CDR1 and CDR2: LNHDA and SQIVND (reference sequence). CDR3 sequence (DNA): TGTGCCAGTAGTATTTCTAGACTCCAAGAGACCCAGTACTTC. Residues: CASSISRLQETQYF.

J is TRBJ2-7 and V is TRBV19; 7 bases are shared with TRBD1. The CDR3 runs to 14 residues. V shed 5 bases, J shed 3 bases, and the junction held 7 bases outside the gene matches. Germline V gives CDR1 LNHDA, CDR2 SQIVND (reference sequence). CDR3 residues: CASSVGQVHYEQYF. CDR3 bases: TGTGCCAGTAGTGTTGGACAGGTTCACTACGAGCAGTACTTC. The complete variable domain, with remaining parts taken from reference TRBV19 and TRBJ2-7, reads DGGITQSPKYLFRKEGQNVTLSCEQNLNHDAMYWYRQDPGQGLRLIYYSQIVNDFQKGDIAEGYSVSREKKESFPLTVTSAQKNPTAFYLCASSVGQVHYEQYFGPGTRLTVT.